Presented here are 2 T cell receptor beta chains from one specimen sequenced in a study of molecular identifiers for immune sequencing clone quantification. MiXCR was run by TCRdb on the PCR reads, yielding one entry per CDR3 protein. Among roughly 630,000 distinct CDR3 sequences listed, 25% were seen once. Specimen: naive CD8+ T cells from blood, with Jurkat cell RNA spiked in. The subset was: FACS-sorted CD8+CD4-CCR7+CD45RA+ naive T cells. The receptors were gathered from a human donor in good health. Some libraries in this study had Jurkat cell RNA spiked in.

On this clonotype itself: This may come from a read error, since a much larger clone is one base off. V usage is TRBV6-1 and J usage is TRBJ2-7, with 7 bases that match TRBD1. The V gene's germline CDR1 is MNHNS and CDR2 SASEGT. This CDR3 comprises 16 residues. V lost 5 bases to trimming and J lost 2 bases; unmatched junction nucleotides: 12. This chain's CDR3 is CASSTSRDRTTYEQYF. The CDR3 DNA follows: TGTGCCAGCAGTACGAGCCGGGACAGAACCACCTACGAGCAGTACTTC.

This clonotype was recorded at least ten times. The chain's CDR3 is CSAPFHGVTQLGKNIQYF. The CDR3 bases are TGCAGTGCCCCCTTCCATGGGGTTACCCAATTGGGCAAAAACATTCAGTACTTC. This chain connects TRBV20-1 to TRBJ2-4; D is undetermined. The germline V gene encodes CDR1 DFQATT and CDR2 SNEGSKA (reference sequence). The CDR3 contains 18 residues. The V end lost 6 bases, the J end lost 3 bases, and 27 bases lay between the germline ends.